The count of the clone carrying this TCR beta chain is one. Antigen: not known. Naive CD8 cells lacked CD45RO and underwent positive selection for CCR7, leaving out terminally differentiated effector memory CD45RA+ cells. The entry originates in a study of shared clonotypes between healthy human individuals. Study-wide findings and caveats: Larger estimated richness was generally seen in naive subsets than in memory subsets. Against clonotypes common to all four donors, non-shared ones had lower generation probabilities. Sharing across four donors was highest in naive CD4 (roughly 5%) and lowest in memory CD8 (roughly 0.4%).

With V trimmed by 4 bases and J by 7 bases, 7 bases remained unmatched. Germline CDR1 reads SGHNT; CDR2 reads YYREEE (reference sequence). This CDR3 contains 14 residues. This table comes from immunoSEQ multiplex PCR, and its TCRdb copy is limited to in-frame clones, with some not included. The sample has some 2 million clones, roughly 94% seen once. The specimen was naive CD8+ T cells sorted from blood. The origin of this receptor is a man aged 18 to 29 in good health. The V call is TRBV5-4, the J call TRBJ2-2; 7 nucleotides align to TRBD1. The DNA for the CDR3 is TGTGCCAGCAGCAGACAGGGCGGACTCGGGGAGCTGTTTTTT. It specifies CASSRQGGLGELFF.